This entry lists 10 T cell receptor beta chains sequenced from one sample in a study of metastatic and nonmetastatic thyroid tumors. TCRdb re-called clones from the PCR reads using MiXCR. The table has roughly 19,000 clones, about 24% seen once; the top ten hold about 5.8%. All patients were untreated before thyroid surgery. The sequencing sample was made of tumor tissue. The receptors originated from a female donor with papillary thyroid cancer or a benign thyroid nodule (not recorded which). Some clones in this sample may be carry-over from other donors' samples.

This chain links TRBV18 with TRBJ1-3; D remains ambiguous. The CDR3 consists of 16 residues. The germline CDR1 and CDR2 sequences are KGHSH and LQKENI. Deletions cut 0 bases from V and 0 bases from J, with 9 bases between. CDR3: CASSPPTIRSGNTIYF. The DNA of the CDR3 is TGTGCCAGCTCACCACCGACAATCCGCTCTGGAAACACCATATATTTT. The full variable domain, with the rest looked up from reference TRBV18 and TRBJ1-3, is NAGVMQNPRHLVRRRGQEARLRCSPMKGHSHVYWYRQLPEEGLKFMVYLQKENIIDESGMPKERFSAEFPKEGPSILRIQQVVRGDSAAYFCASSPPTIRSGNTIYFGEGSWLTVV.

This rearrangement joins TRBV19 to TRBJ2-7; 12 positions match TRBD2. The CDR3 totals 15 residues. The germline V gene encodes CDR1 LNHDA and CDR2 SQIVND (reference sequence). With V trimmed by 1 base and J by 2 bases, 0 bases remained unmatched. The CDR3 region has the DNA TGTGCCAGTAGTATAGGACTAGCGGGAGCCTACGAGCAGTACTTC. Protein: CASSIGLAGAYEQYF.

The chain uses TRBV20-1 and TRBJ2-7, with D possibly TRBD1 on 6 matching bases. V lost 3 bases, J lost 2 bases, and 17 bases lay in between. The CDR3 is 15 amino acids. Germline CDR1 and CDR2: DFQATT and SNEGSKA (reference sequence). The chain's CDR3 is CSASPTGYRPYEQYF. The CDR3 DNA follows: TGCAGTGCTAGTCCAACAGGGTATCGCCCCTACGAGCAGTACTTC.

This clone was seen many times. A read error may be the cause here, since a much bigger clone is one base away. The V and J genes are TRBV7-9 and TRBJ1-1; no firm D call. CDR3 length: 13 residues. CDR1 and CDR2 (germline): SEHNR, FQNEAQ (reference sequence). With 4 bases removed from V and 4 bases from J, the gap between germline ends came to 10 bases. The CDR3 is CASSSGQVTEAFF. CDR3 nucleotide sequence: TGTGCCAGCAGCTCCGGTCAGGTCACTGAAGCTTTCTTT.

This clone was found many times. The chain couples TRBV9 to TRBJ2-1, with 13 positions matching TRBD2. The germline CDR1 and CDR2 sequences are SGDLS and YYNGEE. Trimming at V came to 3 bases and at J to 7 bases, leaving 7 bases not matched to a gene. The CDR3 totals 16 residues. CDR3 coding DNA: TGTGCCAGCAGCGATAGGACTAGCGGGAGCAAGAATGAGCAGTTCTTC. This encodes CASSDRTSGSKNEQFF.

CDR3 residues: CASSEGRSVAKNTEAFF. As DNA, the CDR3 is TGTGCCAGCAGTGAGGGCCGGAGTGTTGCCAAGAACACTGAAGCTTTCTTT. The genes are TRBV6-1 and TRBJ1-1; unclear D gene. CDR3 length: 17 amino acids. CDR1 is MNHNS and CDR2 is SASEGT in the germline V gene. Trimming cost V 3 bases and J 1 base, with 18 bases left between them.

This chain links TRBV6-1 with TRBJ2-1; 12 bases are a match to TRBD2. Germline V CDR1 and CDR2: MNHNS, SASEGT. Trimming removed 7 bases from V and 10 bases from J; junction bases left unmatched: 8. The CDR3 is made up of 14 amino acids. The CDR3 coding sequence is TGTGCCAGCAAGGCTACTAGCGGGGGGAACGAGCAGTTCTTC. Residues: CASKATSGGNEQFF.

A few counts support this clone. The gene calls are TRBV6-2 or TRBV6-3 and TRBJ1-1; unclear D gene. The V end was cut by 2 bases, the J end by 4 bases, with 8 bases between. CDR3 length: 13 residues. CDR1 is MNHEY, CDR2 SVGEGT, per germline. CDR3: CASSYGEVTEAFF. DNA of the CDR3: TGTGCCAGCAGTTACGGGGAGGTCACTGAAGCTTTCTTT.

V usage is TRBV14 and J usage is TRBJ2-5; tentatively, D is TRBD2 (6 bases). In germline, CDR1 is SGHDN, CDR2 FVKESK. The CDR3 loop spans 15 amino acids. V lost 4 bases and J 5 bases, leaving 17 bases between the germline ends. DNA of the CDR3: TGTGCCAGCAGCCCCGGCGGAGGGAATAGGGAGACCCAGTACTTC. It translates to CASSPGGGNRETQYF.

This clone showed up just a few times. The CDR3 DNA reads TGTGCCAGCAGTCCCCGGATCCACGGCGCTTTCTTT. Protein product: CASSPRIHGAFF. The gene calls are TRBV12-3 or TRBV12-4 and TRBJ1-1; no reliable D call. Trimming removed 5 bases at V and 11 bases at J, with 15 bases between. The CDR3 is 12 amino acids.